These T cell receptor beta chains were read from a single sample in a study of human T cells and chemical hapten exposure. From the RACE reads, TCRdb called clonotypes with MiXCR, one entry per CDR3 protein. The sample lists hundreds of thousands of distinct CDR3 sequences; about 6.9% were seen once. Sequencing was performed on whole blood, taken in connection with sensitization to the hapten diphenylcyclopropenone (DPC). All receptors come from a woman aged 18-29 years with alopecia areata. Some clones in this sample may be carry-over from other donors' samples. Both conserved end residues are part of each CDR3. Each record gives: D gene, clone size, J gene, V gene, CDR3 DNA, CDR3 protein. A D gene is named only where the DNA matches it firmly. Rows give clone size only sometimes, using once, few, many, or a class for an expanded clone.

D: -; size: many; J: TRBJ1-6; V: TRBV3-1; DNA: TGTGCCAGCAGCCAGGGCCAATTCACCCTCCACTTT; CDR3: CASSQGQFTLHF
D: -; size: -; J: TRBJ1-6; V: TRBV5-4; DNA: TGTGCCAGCAGCAATCTGTATGGGGGGCGGAATTCACCCCTCCACTTT; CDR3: CASSNLYGGRNSPLHF
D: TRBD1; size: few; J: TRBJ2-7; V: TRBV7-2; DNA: TGTGCCAGCAGCTTAGCCGGGACAGGGGGCGCTTTGGACGAGCAGTACTTC; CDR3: CASSLAGTGGALDEQYF
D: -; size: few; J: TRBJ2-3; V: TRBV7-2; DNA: TGTGCCAGCAGCCCCGTAGCCGGGGACGGAGATACGCAGTATTTT; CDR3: CASSPVAGDGDTQYF
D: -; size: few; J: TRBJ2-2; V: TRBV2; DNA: TGTGCCAGCGGGAGGAATCCCGGGGAGCTGTTTTTT; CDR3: CASGRNPGELFF
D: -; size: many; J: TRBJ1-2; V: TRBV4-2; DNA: TGTGCCAGCAGCCAAAGCCTAGCGGACGTTAACTATCATGGCTACACCTTC; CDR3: CASSQSLADVNYHGYTF
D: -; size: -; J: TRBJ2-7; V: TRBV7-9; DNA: TGTGCCAGCAGCCCGGAATCGGCCAACGAGCAGTACTTC; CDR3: CASSPESANEQYF
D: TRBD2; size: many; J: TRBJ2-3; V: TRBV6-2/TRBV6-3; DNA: TGTGCCAGCAGTCCCGGGACTAGCGGCACAGATACGCAGTATTTT; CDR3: CASSPGTSGTDTQYF
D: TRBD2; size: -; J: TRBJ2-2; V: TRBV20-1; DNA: TGCAGTGCCAATAGCGGGGTTGCGGGCGGGGAGCTGTTTTTT; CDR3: CSANSGVAGGELFF
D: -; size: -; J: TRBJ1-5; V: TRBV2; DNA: TGTGCCAGCACAGCAGGGGCTGTCAATCAGCCCCAGCATTTT; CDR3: CASTAGAVNQPQHF